One and the same sample provided the 27 T cell receptor beta chains below, sequenced in a study of cytomegalovirus exposure and HLA in healthy donors. PCR primers comprised 60 Vbeta and 13 Jbeta primers. Method: immunoSEQ multiplex PCR; TCRdb's copy keeps in-frame clones and lacks some. The table shows 120,000 or so clones, with about 80% occurring only once. Specimen: PBMCs. The receptors shown here come from a woman aged 40 to 50 in good health and CMV-seropositive.

The V and J genes are TRBV19 and TRBJ2-5, with D tentatively TRBD1 (5 bases). The CDR3 is made up of 13 amino acids. The ends were cut back, 5 bases at V and 4 bases at J, with 11 bases in the middle. Germline CDR1 is LNHDA and CDR2 is SQIVND (reference sequence). This CDR3 reads CASSLRQLETQYF. CDR3 DNA sequence: TGTGCCAGTAGTCTCAGACAGCTAGAGACCCAGTACTTC.

The rearrangement joins TRBV5-6 to TRBJ1-1; 7 nucleotides match TRBD1. Per germline, CDR1 SGHDT and CDR2 YYEEEE. The CDR3 contains 14 residues. After removal of 4 bases from V and 10 bases from J, the junction contained 13 bases not matched to a gene. CDR3 amino acids: CASSPNDNRGRAFF. The CDR3 DNA reads as TGTGCCAGCAGCCCGAATGATAACAGGGGAAGAGCTTTCTTT.

The V and J genes are TRBV6-5 and TRBJ2-1; 8 positions agree with TRBD1. The germline CDR1 and CDR2 sequences are MNHEY and SVGAGI. The CDR3 is 11 residues long. V lost 6 bases, J lost 9 bases, and 1 base stayed unmatched. Here the CDR3 reads CASSGQGEQFF. CDR3 DNA: TGTGCCAGCAGCGGACAGGGTGAGCAGTTCTTC.

J is TRBJ2-3 and V is TRBV15; D gene uncertain. There are 16 residues in the CDR3. Trimming removed 0 bases from V and 0 bases from J, with 10 bases in between. Germline CDR1 reads LNHNV; CDR2 reads YYDKDF (reference sequence). The CDR3 sequence: CATSRDKARSTDTQYF. For the CDR3, the DNA is TGTGCCACCAGCAGAGATAAAGCGAGGAGCACAGATACGCAGTATTTT.

J is TRBJ1-4 and V is TRBV7-2; D gene ambiguous. The CDR3 runs 14 residues. V dropped 6 bases and J dropped 4 bases, with 12 bases sitting between them. Germline V CDR1 and CDR2: SGHTA, FQGNSA. The CDR3 loop is CASSATALNEKLFF. The CDR3, as DNA: TGTGCCAGCAGTGCCACAGCCCTTAATGAAAAACTGTTTTTT.

The chain has TRBV18 and TRBJ1-5; the match to TRBD1 covers 8 bases. The V gene end was trimmed by 5 bases and the J gene end by 9 bases; junction bases not matched to a gene: 12. The germline V gene has CDR1 KGHSH and CDR2 LQKENI. The CDR3 totals 15 residues. This CDR3 is CASSKQGEVEWPQHF. CDR3 in DNA: TGTGCCAGCTCAAAACAGGGGGAGGTAGAGTGGCCCCAGCATTTT.

This chain uses TRBV5-1 with TRBJ1-1, with D perhaps TRBD1 (6 bases). Germline V lookup: CDR1 SGHRS, CDR2 YFSETQ. The CDR3 loop spans 14 amino acids. Trimming pared 2 bases from V and 1 base from J, leaving 9 bases between. The DNA for the CDR3 is TGCGCCAGCAGCTTACAGGGAGCGAACACTGAAGCTTTCTTT. It is translated as CASSLQGANTEAFF.

This chain joins TRBV6-5 and TRBJ2-1, with 11 bases that match TRBD2. The CDR3 covers 15 residues. Germline lookup yields CDR1 MNHEY and CDR2 SVGAGI. V lost 5 bases and J lost 1; bases outside the gene matches: 1. The DNA of the CDR3 is TGTGCCAGCAGTGGGACTAGCGGTTCCTACAATGAGCAGTTCTTC. Its translation is CASSGTSGSYNEQFF.

The table lists this clone with a count of one. The chain combines TRBV6-5 with TRBJ1-1; 11 positions match TRBD1. Germline V gene sequence: CDR1 MNHEY, CDR2 SVGAGI. The ends lost 9 bases at V and 3 bases at J; junction bases unmatched: 3. The CDR3 extends over 13 amino acids. CDR3: CASLGQGDTEAFF. As DNA, the CDR3 is TGTGCCAGTTTGGGACAGGGGGACACTGAAGCTTTCTTT.

J is TRBJ2-7 and V is TRBV7-3; TRBD2 matches 10 bases. This CDR3 is 16 amino acids long. From germline, CDR1 is SGHTA and CDR2 FQGTGA. The junction had 8 bases not matched to a gene; V was cut back by 6 bases and J by 0 bases. This chain's CDR3 is CASRARAGGSSYEQYF. CDR3 coding DNA: TGTGCCAGCAGAGCCAGAGCGGGGGGGAGCTCCTACGAGCAGTACTTC.

The chain couples TRBV9 to TRBJ1-6; D perhaps matches TRBD1 (5 bases). The length of the CDR3 is 15 residues. CDR1 is SGDLS, CDR2 YYNGEE, per germline. Trimming took off 0 bases at V and 8 bases at J, with 12 bases between the two ends. CDR3 sequence: CASSVEGRTDSPLHF. The CDR3 coding sequence is TGTGCCAGCAGCGTAGAGGGGCGGACGGATTCACCCCTCCACTTT.

This sequence joins TRBV2 and TRBJ1-5; D may be TRBD1 (5 bases). Per the germline V gene, CDR1 is SNHLY and CDR2 is FYNNEI. V dropped 3 bases and J dropped 7 bases, with 10 bases sitting between them. The CDR3 contains 13 residues. In DNA form, the CDR3 reads TGTGCCAGCAGTGACAGGGTTGGCCAGCCCCAGCATTTT. Translation gives CASSDRVGQPQHF.

In its sample, this clone was seen a few times. The J gene is TRBJ2-7, the V gene TRBV7-3; D may be TRBD1 (6 bases). Germline CDR1 is SGHTA and CDR2 is FQGTGA. The CDR3 sequence is 17 residues long. With 1 base removed from V and 2 bases from J, the gap between germline ends came to 18 bases. The CDR3 DNA is TGTGCCAGCAGCTTAATGGCTGGGACACTCCTCCCCTACGAGCAGTACTTC. Protein product: CASSLMAGTLLPYEQYF.

V and J are TRBV27 and TRBJ1-2, with 9 bases identical to TRBD1. The CDR3 extends over 14 amino acids. CDR1 MNHEY and CDR2 SMNVEV come from the germline V gene (reference sequence). With 4 bases clipped from V and 7 bases from J, the junction kept 7 bases outside the gene matches. The chain's CDR3 is CASSSRTGAGGYTF. The CDR3 nucleotides read TGTGCCAGCAGTTCCAGGACAGGGGCGGGTGGCTACACCTTC.

The genes are TRBV27 and TRBJ2-7; TRBD1 matches 10 bases. CDR1 and CDR2 (germline): MNHEY, SMNVEV (reference sequence). The CDR3 has 14 amino acids. Trimming at V came to 6 bases and at J to 2 bases, leaving 4 bases not matched to a gene. Here the CDR3 DNA reads TGTGCCAGCAGCCACGGACAGGGGGCCTACGAGCAGTACTTC. This translates into CASSHGQGAYEQYF.

The chain recombines TRBV4-3 with TRBJ2-7, with 8 positions matching TRBD1. The length of the CDR3 is 15 residues. CDR1 and CDR2 from the germline V gene are LGHNA and YSLEER. The J segment lost 3 bases and the V segment lost 0 bases, leaving 4 bases of the junction unmatched. CDR3 residues: CASSQDNGQGYEQYF. The CDR3 region has the DNA TGCGCCAGCAGCCAAGATAACGGACAGGGCTACGAGCAGTACTTC.

The CDR3 reads CASSTRAESSYNEQFF. CDR3 coding DNA: TGTGCCAGCAGCACCCGAGCGGAGAGCTCCTACAATGAGCAGTTCTTC. The chain is built from TRBV7-2 and TRBJ2-1; possibly TRBD2 for D (5 bases). The V gene lost 5 bases and the J gene lost 0 bases, with 14 bases spanning the gap. The CDR3 is made up of 16 amino acids. Looked up from germline, CDR1 is SGHTA and CDR2 is FQGNSA. Supplemented by reference TRBV7-2 and TRBJ2-1, the full variable domain reads GAGVSQSPSNKVTEKGKDVELRCDPISGHTALYWYRQSLGQGLEFLIYFQGNSAPDKSGLPSDRFSAERTGGSVSTLTIQRTQQEDSAVYLCASSTRAESSYNEQFFGPGTRLTVL.

The chain combines TRBV4-1 with TRBJ2-7; 7 bases map to TRBD2. The germline CDR1 and CDR2 sequences are MGHRA and YSYEKL. V lost 1 base to trimming and J lost 4 bases; unmatched junction nucleotides: 7. CDR3 size: 15 residues. The chain's CDR3 is CASSQASGSKYEQYF. The CDR3 nucleotides are TGCGCCAGCAGCCAAGCTAGCGGTAGTAAGTACGAGCAGTACTTC.

The J gene is TRBJ1-4, the V gene TRBV19; D unresolved. V lost 3 bases, J lost 7 bases, and 15 bases lay in between. CDR1 and CDR2 from the germline V gene are LNHDA and SQIVND (reference sequence). This CDR3 is built from 15 residues. The CDR3 nucleotides are TGTGCCAGTAGTATTAGGCACGGGTTCGGTGAAAAACTGTTTTTT. This encodes CASSIRHGFGEKLFF.

The chain has TRBV6-5 and TRBJ1-1; tentatively, D is TRBD1 (5 bases). Germline loops: CDR1 MNHEY, CDR2 SVGAGI. The CDR3 is 13 residues long. Between the trimmed V and J ends, which lost 8 bases and 4 bases, there was a span of 14 bases. The CDR3 DNA reads TGTGCCAGCTTATCTAGGAGGGGCACTGAAGCTTTCTTT. Encoded protein: CASLSRRGTEAFF.

This clone came up a few times. The chain employs TRBV6-5 and TRBJ2-5; D possibly corresponds to TRBD1 (6 bases). The J call is doubtful: the DNA matches TRBJ2-7 better. This CDR3 is built from 14 residues. CDR1 MNHEY and CDR2 SVGAGI come from the germline V gene. CDR3 in DNA: TGTGCCAGCAGCCCAGGGGCGAAGCGCTACGAGCAGTACTTC. This codes for CASSPGAKRYEQYF.

This chain joins TRBV7-9 and TRBJ2-5; TRBD2 matches 11 bases. Trimming removed 6 bases from V and 5 bases from J; junction bases left unmatched: 5. CDR3 size: 14 residues. CDR1 is SEHNR and CDR2 is FQNEAQ in the germline V gene (reference sequence). The CDR3 here is CASSPRLAGETQYF. The CDR3 DNA is TGTGCCAGCAGTCCCAGACTAGCGGGGGAGACCCAGTACTTC. Together with reference TRBV7-9 and TRBJ2-5, the CDR3 gives the full variable domain: DTGVSQNPRHKITKRGQNVTFRCDPISEHNRLYWYRQTLGQGPEFLTYFQNEAQLEKSRLLSDRFSAERPKGSFSTLEIQRTEQGDSAMYLCASSPRLAGETQYFGPGTRLLVL.

This clone was counted a few times. This rearrangement joins TRBV7-2 to TRBJ2-5, with 8 bases identical to TRBD1. The J segment lost 3 bases and the V segment lost 4 bases, leaving 4 bases of the junction unmatched. The length of the CDR3 is 14 residues. CDR1 is SGHTA and CDR2 is FQGNSA in the germline V gene. CDR3 in DNA: TGTGCCAGCAGCTCGCAGACAGGGGAAGAGACCCAGTACTTC. It is translated as CASSSQTGEETQYF.

This clone was recorded only once. This chain joins TRBV4-3 and TRBJ2-1; the match to TRBD1 covers 8 bases. The germline CDR1 and CDR2 sequences are LGHNA and YSLEER. V lost 4 bases, J lost 2 bases, and 4 bases stayed unmatched. This CDR3 has 15 amino acids. CDR3 nucleotides: TGCGCCAGCAGCCCAGGACAGGGAACCTACAATGAGCAGTTCTTC. Translating gives CASSPGQGTYNEQFF.

This clone was counted between two and nine times. The chain joins TRBV7-9 to TRBJ1-1, with D maybe TRBD1 (5 bases). The CDR3 totals 15 residues. The germline V gene encodes CDR1 SEHNR and CDR2 FQNEAQ (reference sequence). V lost 5 bases and J 3 bases, leaving 16 bases between the germline ends. The CDR3 is CASSPRGGRYTEAFF. The DNA of the CDR3 is TGTGCCAGCAGCCCGCGGGGGGGTCGTTACACTGAAGCTTTCTTT.

With regard to this clone: Distinct nucleotide sequences in the sample also encode this CDR3. This chain connects TRBV7-2 to TRBJ1-2, with TRBD1 matching over 7 bases. CDR1 is SGHTA and CDR2 is FQGNSA in the germline V gene. V lost 5 bases and J lost 2; bases outside the gene matches: 5. The CDR3 totals 14 residues. CDR3: CASSPRTGNYGYTF. The CDR3 DNA reads TGTGCCAGCAGCCCACGGACAGGAAACTATGGCTACACCTTC.

V and J are TRBV18 and TRBJ2-2, with TRBD1 as a possible D gene (6 bases). The CDR3 is 14 amino acids. Trimming took 5 bases from V and 3 from J, leaving 10 bases between them. Germline CDR1 and CDR2: KGHSH and LQKENI. Here the CDR3 DNA reads TGTGCCAGCTCAACAGGGTCGGACACCGGGGAGCTGTTTTTT. Translating it yields CASSTGSDTGELFF.